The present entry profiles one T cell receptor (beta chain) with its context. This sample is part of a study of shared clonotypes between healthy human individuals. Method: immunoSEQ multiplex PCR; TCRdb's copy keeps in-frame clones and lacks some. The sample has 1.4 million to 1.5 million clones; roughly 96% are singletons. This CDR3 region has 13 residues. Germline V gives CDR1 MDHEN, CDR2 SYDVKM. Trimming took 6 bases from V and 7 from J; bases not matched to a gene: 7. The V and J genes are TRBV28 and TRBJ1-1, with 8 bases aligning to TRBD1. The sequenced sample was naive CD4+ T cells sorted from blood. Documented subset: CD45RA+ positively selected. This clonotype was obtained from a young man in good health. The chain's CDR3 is CASSPGGRREAFF. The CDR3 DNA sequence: TGTGCCAGCAGCCCAGGGGGCCGACGTGAAGCTTTCTTT.